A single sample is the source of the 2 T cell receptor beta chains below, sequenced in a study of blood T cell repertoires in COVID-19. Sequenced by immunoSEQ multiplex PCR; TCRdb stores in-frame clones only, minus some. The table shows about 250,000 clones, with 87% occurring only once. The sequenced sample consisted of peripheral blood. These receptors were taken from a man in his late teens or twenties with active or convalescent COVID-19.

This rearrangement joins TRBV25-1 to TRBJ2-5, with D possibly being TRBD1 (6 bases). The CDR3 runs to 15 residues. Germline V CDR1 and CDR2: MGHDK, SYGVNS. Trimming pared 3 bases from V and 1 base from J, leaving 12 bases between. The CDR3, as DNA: TGTGCCAGCAGTGATACCGGGACAATCCAAGAGACCCAGTACTTC. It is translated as CASSDTGTIQETQYF.

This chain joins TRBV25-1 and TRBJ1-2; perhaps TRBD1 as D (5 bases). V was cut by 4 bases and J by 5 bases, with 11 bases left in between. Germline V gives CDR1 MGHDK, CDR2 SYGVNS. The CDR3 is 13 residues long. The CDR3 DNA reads TGTGCCAGCAGTGCTTCAGGGTTATATGGCTACACCTTC. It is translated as CASSASGLYGYTF.